These 21 T cell receptor beta chains were sequenced from one sample in a study of blood T cell repertoires in COVID-19. Assay: immunoSEQ multiplex PCR; the TCRdb copy retains only in-frame clones and omits some. The table lists about 59,000 clones, around 90% of them singletons. The sequenced sample was peripheral blood. The source of these receptors is a man aged 80 or over with acute or convalescent COVID-19.

This chain links TRBV2 with TRBJ1-4, with 8 bases identical to TRBD1. Germline CDR1 is SNHLY and CDR2 is FYNNEI. This CDR3 region has 13 residues. Unmatched junction bases numbered 3, after V lost 7 bases and J lost 5 bases. CDR3 region: CASKGQANEKLFF. CDR3 DNA: TGTGCCAGCAAGGGACAGGCGAATGAAAAACTGTTTTTT.

V and J are TRBV10-3 and TRBJ1-5; 8 positions match TRBD1. V shed 10 bases and J 2 bases; nucleotides not matched to a gene: 10. Germline V gene sequence: CDR1 ENHRY, CDR2 SYGVKD. The CDR3 is 15 amino acids. The CDR3 sequence: CATSTGGRGNQPQHF. The CDR3 DNA reads as TGTGCCACCTCAACAGGGGGAAGAGGCAATCAGCCCCAGCATTTT.

The V and J genes are TRBV21-1 and TRBJ2-5; TRBD2 is the table's D call, not checked against the DNA. TRBV21-1 is given as a pseudogene. The CDR3 is 17 amino acids. The CDR3 spells CASSKVKRGGSAETQYF. As DNA, the CDR3 is TGTGCCAGCAGCAAAGTTAAGCGGGGGGGGTCTGCGGAGACCCAGTACTTC.

The rearrangement joins TRBV2 to TRBJ2-2; D might be TRBD2 (6 bases). The V gene's germline CDR1 is SNHLY and CDR2 FYNNEI. The V gene lost 8 bases and the J gene lost 5 bases, with 12 bases spanning the gap. This CDR3 has 13 amino acids. The CDR3 protein is CASSRGGTGELFF. CDR3 sequence (DNA): TGTGCCAGCTCAAGGGGAGGTACCGGGGAGCTGTTTTTT.

The chain joins TRBV18 to TRBJ1-1; D is uncertain. Deletions cut 5 bases from V and 0 bases from J, with 10 bases between. The CDR3 contains 14 residues. The germline V gene has CDR1 KGHSH and CDR2 LQKENI. The CDR3 nucleotides are TGTGCCAGCTCAGAAGACATGGTGAACACTGAAGCTTTCTTT. This gives the protein CASSEDMVNTEAFF.

The rearrangement joins TRBV7-8 to TRBJ2-6; 12 nucleotides line up with TRBD1. There are 18 residues in the CDR3. Germline V gives CDR1 SGHVS, CDR2 FQNEAQ. J gave up 1 base and V 5 bases, and 6 bases lay outside the gene matches. CDR3 DNA: TGTGCCAGCAGCGTGGGACAGGGGGCGCCTTCTGGGGCCAACGTCCTGACTTTC. Translating it yields CASSVGQGAPSGANVLTF.

Only one count was recorded for this clone. The chain is built from TRBV2 and TRBJ2-2; D possibly corresponds to TRBD2 (7 bases). The V and J ends lost 8 bases and 7 bases respectively, with 20 bases between them. The CDR3 length is 15 residues. Looked up from germline, CDR1 is SNHLY and CDR2 is FYNNEI. The CDR3 DNA follows: TGTGCCAGCGCGCTTAAGGGGGGGCAGAACGGGGAGCTGTTTTTT. This sequence encodes CASALKGGQNGELFF. The full variable domain, its missing parts supplied by reference TRBV2 and TRBJ2-2, is EPEVTQTPSHQVTQMGQEVILRCVPISNHLYFYWYRQILGQKVEFLVSFYNNEISEKSEIFDDQFSVERPDGSNFTLKIRSTKLEDSAMYFCASALKGGQNGELFFGEGSRLTVL.

V and J are TRBV15 and TRBJ1-2, with 7 bases that match TRBD1. The germline gives CDR1 LNHNV, CDR2 YYDKDF (reference sequence). The CDR3 spans 14 residues. The V gene end was trimmed by 1 base and the J gene end by 4 bases; junction bases not matched to a gene: 3. CDR3 residues: CATSRGQGSYGYTF. CDR3 nucleotides: TGTGCCACCAGCAGAGGACAGGGCAGCTATGGCTACACCTTC.

The chain couples TRBV30 to TRBJ1-4; unclear D gene. V shed 4 bases and J shed 8 bases, with 20 bases lying between them. CDR1 GTSNPN and CDR2 SVGIG come from the germline V gene (reference sequence). The CDR3 sequence is 15 residues long. The CDR3 bases are TGTGCCTGGACCGCGGTCAAGGTCCGGAGGGAAAAACTGTTTTTT. This translates into CAWTAVKVRREKLFF.

The CDR3 here is CATTPSGGWYEQFF. The CDR3 DNA follows: TGTGCCACCACCCCTAGCGGGGGGTGGTATGAGCAGTTCTTC. The V gene is TRBV19, the J gene TRBJ2-1; 11 positions match TRBD2. The CDR3 length is 14 residues. Per the germline V gene, CDR1 is LNHDA and CDR2 is SQIVND (reference sequence). The trim removed 10 bases at V and 8 bases at J, leaving 10 bases unmatched.

CDR3 in amino acids: CASSRTSGDVEQFF. The CDR3 DNA is TGTGCCAGCAGCCGGACTAGCGGGGACGTCGAGCAGTTCTTC. The chain recombines TRBV9 with TRBJ2-1, with 12 bases lining up with TRBD2. Trimming at V came to 4 bases and at J to 10 bases, leaving 6 bases not matched to a gene. The CDR3 consists of 14 residues. CDR1 is SGDLS and CDR2 is YYNGEE in the germline V gene.

V and J are TRBV27 and TRBJ1-4; 8 positions agree with TRBD1. Germline V gene lookup returns CDR1 MNHEY and CDR2 SMNVEV (reference sequence). This CDR3 comprises 15 residues. V lost 0 bases and J lost 7; bases outside the gene matches: 4. CDR3 protein: CASSLSPGTGEKLFF. CDR3 DNA sequence: TGTGCCAGCAGTTTATCCCCCGGGACAGGTGAAAAACTGTTTTTT.

The chain has TRBV7-8 and TRBJ2-7, with 9 bases identical to TRBD1. Trimming cost V 0 bases and J 4 bases; bases outside gene matches: 4. This CDR3 is built from 15 residues. Per germline, CDR1 SGHVS and CDR2 FQNEAQ. The DNA for the CDR3 is TGTGCCAGCAGCTTAGCTCTGGGGACAGGGTACGAGCAGTACTTC. Its translation: CASSLALGTGYEQYF.

The V and J genes are TRBV19 and TRBJ2-1; TRBD2 matches 9 bases. This CDR3 contains 15 residues. V lost 7 bases and J lost 2; bases outside the gene matches: 6. Germline CDR1 LNHDA, CDR2 SQIVND (reference sequence). The CDR3 DNA is TGTGCCAGTACCGACGAGCGGGGGGCCTACAATGAGCAGTTCTTC. Translated: CASTDERGAYNEQFF.

The rearrangement links TRBV19 to TRBJ1-5; D is undetermined. The CDR3 consists of 15 residues. Trimming cost V 5 bases and J 3 bases, with 14 bases left between them. Germline V gives CDR1 LNHDA, CDR2 SQIVND (reference sequence). The DNA for the CDR3 is TGTGCCAGTAGTGCACGGGAGAGACTCAATCAGCCCCAGCATTTT. Amino acids: CASSARERLNQPQHF.

The chain employs TRBV7-9 and TRBJ2-7; D is uncertain. From germline, CDR1 is SEHNR and CDR2 FQNEAQ (reference sequence). V was cut by 1 base and J by 0 bases, with 16 bases left in between. This CDR3 has 17 amino acids. In nucleotides, the CDR3 is TGTGCCAGCAGCTTAGACGTGTCAGGCTTGAGCTCCTACGAGCAGTACTTC. Residues: CASSLDVSGLSSYEQYF.

V gene TRBV7-9 combines with J gene TRBJ1-2, with a weak D call TRBD1 (5 bases). Germline lookup yields CDR1 SEHNR and CDR2 FQNEAQ (reference sequence). CDR3 length: 14 residues. Between the trimmed V and J ends, which lost 3 bases and 2 bases, there was a span of 10 bases. This CDR3 reads CASSLGQQNYGYTF. The CDR3 DNA sequence: TGTGCCAGCAGCTTGGGGCAGCAAAACTATGGCTACACCTTC.

The rearrangement uses TRBV19 and TRBJ2-7; the match to TRBD1 covers 8 bases. Germline CDR1 is LNHDA and CDR2 is SQIVND (reference sequence). Germline trimming cut 0 bases from V and 2 bases from J; bases unmatched to any gene: 6. CDR3 length: 16 residues. The CDR3 DNA sequence: TGTGCCAGTAGTATAGATGAGGGGACAGGAGCCTACGAGCAGTACTTC. Encoded protein: CASSIDEGTGAYEQYF.

This chain uses TRBV19 with TRBJ2-4; maybe TRBD2 (5 bases). Germline CDR1 is LNHDA and CDR2 is SQIVND (reference sequence). The CDR3 runs 13 residues. V was trimmed by 5 bases and J by 9 bases, leaving 14 bases between them. The CDR3 sequence is CASSHRDFGIQYF. The CDR3 region has the DNA TGTGCCAGTAGTCATCGGGATTTCGGCATTCAGTACTTC.

The sample holds a few counts of this clone. This chain links TRBV28 with TRBJ2-7; tentative D call: TRBD1 (7 bases). The germline gives CDR1 MDHEN, CDR2 SYDVKM. V was clipped by 7 bases and J by 5 bases, with 21 bases between them. The CDR3 runs 15 residues. Here the CDR3 DNA reads TGTGCCAGCACCCCTCATTCAGGGGGGAAAGACGAGCAGTACTTC. It specifies CASTPHSGGKDEQYF. Full variable domain (missing parts from reference TRBV28 and TRBJ2-7): DVKVTQSSRYLVKRTGEKVFLECVQDMDHENMFWYRQDPGLGLRLIYFSYDVKMKEKGDIPEGYSVSREKKERFSLILESASTNQTSMYLCASTPHSGGKDEQYFGPGTRLTVT.

V is TRBV7-2 and J is TRBJ1-1; D remains unclear. CDR3 length: 15 amino acids. Germline CDR1 is SGHTA and CDR2 is FQGNSA. Trimming removed 5 bases from V and 1 base from J, with 14 bases in between. The CDR3: CASSPRRESNTEAFF. The CDR3, as DNA: TGTGCCAGCAGCCCTAGGAGGGAATCGAACACTGAAGCTTTCTTT.